Following are 32 T cell receptor beta chains from one sample sequenced in a study of metastatic and nonmetastatic thyroid tumors. TCRdb called clones again from the PCR reads with MiXCR. The sample contains around 20,000 clones, about 27% of which appear only once. Nobody among the patients had been given any treatment before thyroid surgery. The specimen sequenced was tumor tissue. The receptors originated from a female donor with papillary thyroid cancer or a benign thyroid nodule (not recorded which). Some clones in this sample may be carry-over from other donors' samples.

The table lists this clone with many counts. This sequence joins TRBV4-2 and TRBJ2-3, with TRBD2 as a possible D gene (6 bases). Trimming removed 5 bases at V and 1 base at J, with 10 bases between. CDR1 and CDR2 (germline): LGHNA, YNFKEQ. The CDR3 has 14 amino acids. This chain's CDR3 is CASSTASGTDTQYF. CDR3 nucleotide sequence: TGTGCCAGCAGCACCGCTAGCGGCACAGATACGCAGTATTTT.

This clone appeared many times. Written as DNA, the CDR3 is TGTGCCATCAGTGCCCGCGCAGACCAAGAGACCCAGTACTTC. Its protein product is CAISARADQETQYF. The gene calls are TRBV10-3 and TRBJ2-5; D is ambiguous. Germline loops: CDR1 ENHRY, CDR2 SYGVKD. The CDR3 sequence is 14 residues long. The V and J ends lost 4 bases and 0 bases respectively, with 9 bases between them.

This clone has ten or more counts. V gene TRBV5-6 combines with J gene TRBJ2-7; D is ambiguous. Germline V gene data show CDR1 as SGHDT and CDR2 as YYEEEE. CDR3 size: 11 residues. Trimming stripped 4 bases from V and 7 bases from J, with 9 bases between. The CDR3 region is CASSALHEQYF. In DNA, the CDR3 is TGTGCCAGCAGCGCACTCCATGAGCAGTACTTC.

Relative to its sample, this clone is medium-sized. The J gene is TRBJ1-2, the V gene TRBV6-1, with TRBD1 identical over 8 bases. CDR1 MNHNS and CDR2 SASEGT come from the germline V gene. Losses at the gene ends were 1 base for V and 8 bases for J; bases not matched to a gene: 12. The CDR3 runs 16 residues. The CDR3 bases are TGTGCCAGCAGTGAAGGATCTGGGCAGGGGGCGTACGGCTACACCTTC. Protein product: CASSEGSGQGAYGYTF.

V and J are TRBV7-2 and TRBJ1-2; D remains ambiguous. This CDR3 is 15 amino acids long. Germline loops: CDR1 SGHTA, CDR2 FQGNSA. Trimming took off 5 bases at V and 6 bases at J, with 19 bases between the two ends. The CDR3 spells CASSPSNHRAHGYTF. The CDR3 nucleotides read TGTGCCAGCAGCCCTTCGAATCATAGGGCGCATGGCTACACCTTC.

The chain links TRBV27 to TRBJ2-6; a possible D gene is TRBD1 (6 bases). With 3 bases removed from V and 2 bases from J, the gap between germline ends came to 8 bases. The CDR3 length is 15 residues. Germline CDR1 reads MNHEY; CDR2 reads SMNVEV (reference sequence). The CDR3 DNA is TGTGCCAGCAGTTTTGCAGGGGCTGGGGCCAACGTCCTGACTTTC. Amino acid sequence: CASSFAGAGANVLTF.

A few counts support this clone. The J gene is TRBJ2-1, the V gene TRBV6-2 or TRBV6-3; D remains ambiguous. The length of the CDR3 is 16 residues. V shed 6 bases and J shed 0 bases, with 15 bases lying between them. In germline, CDR1 is MNHEY, CDR2 SVGEGT. In DNA, the CDR3 is TGTGCCAGCAGCCCAAGCGACGGGTCCTCCTACAATGAGCAGTTCTTC. Translation: CASSPSDGSSYNEQFF.

This clone was found a few times. This chain links TRBV20-1 with TRBJ2-7, with D possibly TRBD2 on 6 matching bases. The CDR3 extends over 13 amino acids. Per germline, CDR1 DFQATT and CDR2 SNEGSKA (reference sequence). V was trimmed by 3 bases and J by 3 bases, leaving 12 bases between them. The CDR3 spells CSARGDFDYEQYF. CDR3 nucleotide sequence: TGCAGTGCTAGGGGGGACTTTGACTACGAGCAGTACTTC.

This chain links TRBV19 with TRBJ2-7; D is ambiguous. Germline loops: CDR1 LNHDA, CDR2 SQIVND (reference sequence). Trimming shortened V by 1 base and J by 7 bases, and 14 bases separated the two germline ends. The length of the CDR3 is 14 residues. The CDR3 nucleotides are TGTGCCAGTAGTATAGCTGGACGGCGGATTGAGCAGTACTTC. Amino acid sequence: CASSIAGRRIEQYF. The whole variable domain, filled in from reference TRBV19 and TRBJ2-7, reads DGGITQSPKYLFRKEGQNVTLSCEQNLNHDAMYWYRQDPGQGLRLIYYSQIVNDFQKGDIAEGYSVSREKKESFPLTVTSAQKNPTAFYLCASSIAGRRIEQYFGPGTRLTVT.

This clone is labeled medium-sized. This rearrangement joins TRBV18 to TRBJ2-7; 8 nucleotides line up with TRBD2. With 5 bases clipped from V and 4 bases from J, the junction kept 7 bases outside the gene matches. This CDR3 region has 14 residues. CDR1 is KGHSH, CDR2 LQKENI, per germline. CDR3 protein: CASSVSGSLYEQYF. For the CDR3, the DNA is TGTGCCAGCTCAGTCAGCGGGAGTTTGTACGAGCAGTACTTC. The whole variable domain, filled in from reference TRBV18 and TRBJ2-7, reads NAGVMQNPRHLVRRRGQEARLRCSPMKGHSHVYWYRQLPEEGLKFMVYLQKENIIDESGMPKERFSAEFPKEGPSILRIQQVVRGDSAAYFCASSVSGSLYEQYFGPGTRLTVT.

This clone was counted only a few times. The chain couples TRBV4-1 to TRBJ2-7; D is ambiguous. V gave up 1 base and J gave up 6 bases, with 4 bases separating them. This CDR3 is 11 amino acids long. CDR1 and CDR2 (germline): MGHRA, YSYEKL. CDR3 in amino acids: CASSQASEQYF. The CDR3 bases are TGCGCCAGCAGCCAAGCCTCCGAGCAGTACTTC.

This clone was observed many times. This rearrangement joins TRBV3-1 to TRBJ2-6; D may be TRBD1 (6 bases). The length of the CDR3 is 18 residues. Trimming removed 3 bases at V and 0 bases at J, with 15 bases between. Germline CDR1 reads LGHDT; CDR2 reads YNNKEL (reference sequence). This CDR3 is CASSHDRQVSSGANVLTF. The CDR3 DNA is TGTGCCAGCAGCCACGATAGACAGGTCTCCTCTGGGGCCAACGTCCTGACTTTC. Combining the CDR3 with reference TRBV3-1 and TRBJ2-6 gives the whole variable domain DTAVSQTPKYLVTQMGNDKSIKCEQNLGHDTMYWYKQDSKKFLKIMFSYNNKELIINETVPNRFSPKSPDKAHLNLHINSLELGDSAVYFCASSHDRQVSSGANVLTFGAGSRLTVL.

The V gene is TRBV12-3 or TRBV12-4, the J gene TRBJ2-7; the D gene is possibly TRBD1 (5 bases). The V end lost 5 bases, the J end lost 3 bases, and 11 bases lay between the germline ends. The CDR3 spans 13 residues. CDR3 bases: TGTGCCAGCAGTGTAGGGGAACACTACGAGCAGTACTTC. It translates to CASSVGEHYEQYF.

This clone appeared a few times. The J gene is TRBJ1-5, the V gene TRBV28; D is ambiguous. The CDR3 is 14 residues long. With 2 bases removed from V and 0 bases from J, the gap between germline ends came to 5 bases. Looked up from germline, CDR1 is MDHEN and CDR2 is SYDVKM. Written as DNA, the CDR3 is TGTGCCAGCAGTTTACAGATTAGCAATCAGCCCCAGCATTTT. Its translation: CASSLQISNQPQHF.

This clone has only one observation. As the CDR3 is not closed by the conserved phenylalanine or tryptophan, this likely results from a read error. The J gene is TRBJ2-1, the V gene TRBV20-1, with TRBD1 matching over 10 bases. Germline-derived CDR1 and CDR2 are DFQATT and SNEGSKA (reference sequence). V shed 5 bases and J 8 bases; nucleotides not matched to a gene: 9. The CDR3 sequence is 14 residues long. As DNA, the CDR3 is TGCAGTGCTCCCGGGACAGGGGTTTTAGATGAGCAGTTCTTA. Amino acids: CSAPGTGVLDEQFL.

This clone appeared a few times. J is TRBJ2-7 and V is TRBV6-5, with D possibly matching TRBD2 (5 bases). This CDR3 is 14 amino acids long. The V gene's germline CDR1 is MNHEY and CDR2 SVGAGI. V was clipped by 2 bases and J by 0 bases, with 8 bases between them. CDR3 DNA: TGTGCCAGCAGTTACGGGAGAAGCTCCTACGAGCAGTACTTC. It is translated as CASSYGRSSYEQYF.

There are a few counts of this clone. A much larger clone differs by one base, so this may be a read error. The CDR3 region is CASSYHGTGRDDQFF. The CDR3 nucleotides are TGTGCCAGCAGTTACCATGGGACAGGGCGGGATGATCAGTTCTTC. This chain uses TRBV6-2 or TRBV6-3 with TRBJ2-1; 9 nucleotides align to TRBD1. This CDR3 spans 15 amino acids. The germline CDR1 and CDR2 sequences are MNHEY and SVGEGT.

The chain joins TRBV20-1 to TRBJ2-7; D is perhaps TRBD1 or TRBD2 (5 bases each). CDR3 length: 15 amino acids. Per the germline V gene, CDR1 is DFQATT and CDR2 is SNEGSKA (reference sequence). The V gene lost 3 bases and the J gene lost 0 bases, with 15 bases spanning the gap. The CDR3 protein is CSASEWGSSSYEQYF. The CDR3, as DNA: TGCAGTGCTAGCGAATGGGGGTCGAGCTCCTACGAGCAGTACTTC.

This clone occurred once. This chain connects TRBV5-1 to TRBJ2-7; D is perhaps TRBD1 (6 bases). Between the trimmed V and J ends, which lost 1 base and 4 bases, there was a span of 15 bases. The germline CDR1 and CDR2 sequences are SGHRS and YFSETQ. The CDR3 spans 15 residues. The CDR3 loop reads CASSLLTGHPYEQYF. The CDR3 bases are TGCGCCAGCAGCTTGCTAACGGGACACCCATACGAGCAGTACTTC.

This clone was seen more than once but under ten times. This rearrangement joins TRBV10-3 to TRBJ2-1; 8 nucleotides line up with TRBD2. The V gene end was trimmed by 2 bases and the J gene end by 0 bases; junction bases not matched to a gene: 6. Germline CDR1 reads ENHRY; CDR2 reads SYGVKD. CDR3 length: 17 amino acids. The DNA for the CDR3 is TGTGCCATCAGTGAGGGCGCGGGGGGTCCCTCCTACAATGAGCAGTTCTTC. This encodes CAISEGAGGPSYNEQFF.

This chain links TRBV6-1 with TRBJ2-3; 12 bases line up with TRBD2. Trimming at V came to 8 bases and at J to 1 base, leaving 1 base not matched to a gene. Germline V gene lookup returns CDR1 MNHNS and CDR2 SASEGT. The CDR3 length is 14 residues. The CDR3 sequence: CASRLAGGTDTQYF. As DNA, the CDR3 is TGTGCCAGCCGACTAGCGGGAGGCACAGATACGCAGTATTTT.

This clone turned up a few times. The CDR3 loop reads CASRPLAGVGELFF. As DNA, the CDR3 is TGTGCCAGCAGACCCCTAGCGGGAGTCGGGGAGCTGTTTTTT. This chain links TRBV6-2 or TRBV6-3 with TRBJ2-2, with 10 bases that match TRBD2. Germline CDR1 and CDR2: MNHEY and SVGEGT. The V segment lost 6 bases and the J segment 7 bases; nucleotides outside the gene matches: 5. The CDR3 has 14 amino acids.

This clone has at least ten counts. The chain recombines TRBV5-4 with TRBJ2-7; 10 nucleotides agree with TRBD2. The CDR3 totals 14 residues. CDR1 is SGHNT and CDR2 is YYREEE in the germline V gene (reference sequence). V lost 4 bases to trimming and J lost 6 bases; unmatched junction nucleotides: 7. CDR3 coding DNA: TGTGCCAGCAGCCAAGGACTAGCGGCCAGCGAGCAGTACTTC. This sequence encodes CASSQGLAASEQYF.

The chain uses TRBV20-1 and TRBJ2-2; D ambiguous. Germline V lookup: CDR1 DFQATT, CDR2 SNEGSKA (reference sequence). V was trimmed by 6 bases and J by 5 bases, leaving 10 bases between them. CDR3 length: 12 amino acids. The chain's CDR3 is CSAQSLTGELFF. CDR3 in DNA: TGCAGTGCCCAAAGCTTAACCGGGGAGCTGTTTTTT.

The V and J genes are TRBV7-6 and TRBJ2-1; 8 positions match TRBD1. The CDR3 contains 16 residues. V lost 3 bases to trimming and J lost 8 bases; unmatched junction nucleotides: 12. Germline V lookup: CDR1 SGHVS, CDR2 FNYEAQ. Here the CDR3 reads CASSLQGAQGLHEQFF. In DNA form, the CDR3 reads TGTGCCAGCAGCTTGCAGGGGGCCCAGGGTTTGCATGAGCAGTTCTTC.

For this clone: At one of its ends the junction is not consistent with the germline gene, which may arise from a read error. J is TRBJ2-7 and V is TRBV6-1, with D possibly matching TRBD2 (5 bases). Germline CDR1 reads MNHNS; CDR2 reads SASEGT. The CDR3 has 13 amino acids. CDR3 coding DNA: TGTGCCAGCAGTGAAGATGGCGGAGGAGCCGTTGTCTTC. Residues: CASSEDGGGAVVF.

In this sample, this clone turned up a few times. The chain uses TRBV19 and TRBJ2-3; 7 bases fit TRBD2. V lost 6 bases, J lost 7 bases, and 13 bases stayed unmatched. This CDR3 has 15 amino acids. Germline-derived CDR1 and CDR2 are LNHDA and SQIVND (reference sequence). Written as DNA, the CDR3 is TGTGCCAGTAGCCAATCGGGGGGACGCACCTATACGCAGTATTTT. Translation gives CASSQSGGRTYTQYF.

This clone is labeled as medium-sized. This chain links TRBV28 with TRBJ1-2; D ambiguous. The CDR3 is made up of 14 amino acids. Trimming stripped 2 bases from V and 0 bases from J, with 7 bases between. CDR1 is MDHEN, CDR2 SYDVKM, per germline. CDR3 bases: TGTGCCAGCAGTTTACAGACCTCTAACTATGGCTACACCTTC. The encoded protein is CASSLQTSNYGYTF.

Within the sample, this clone is medium-sized. The J gene is TRBJ2-2, the V gene TRBV27; D possibly corresponds to TRBD2 (6 bases). From germline, CDR1 is MNHEY and CDR2 SMNVEV (reference sequence). V was clipped by 6 bases and J by 5 bases, with 22 bases between them. This CDR3 has 17 amino acids. The CDR3 DNA reads as TGTGCCAGCAGCATACGGGTTGTGCGGGATAGAACCGGGGAGCTGTTTTTT. Amino acids: CASSIRVVRDRTGELFF.

The chain couples TRBV27 to TRBJ2-3; tentatively, D is TRBD1 (6 bases). Trimming took off 6 bases at V and 2 bases at J, with 9 bases between the two ends. The CDR3 runs to 13 residues. Germline V gene sequence: CDR1 MNHEY, CDR2 SMNVEV (reference sequence). CDR3 in DNA: TGTGCCAGCAGGGGGGCCGTCACAGATACGCAGTATTTT. The encoded protein is CASRGAVTDTQYF.

This clone is medium-sized in the sample. The chain uses TRBV19 and TRBJ2-6, with D hard to call. The CDR3 is 13 residues long. Germline V lookup: CDR1 LNHDA, CDR2 SQIVND (reference sequence). Trimming shortened V by 7 bases and J by 0 bases, and 4 bases separated the two germline ends. CDR3 amino acids: CASKSSGANVLTF. CDR3 DNA sequence: TGTGCCAGTAAGAGCTCTGGGGCCAACGTCCTGACTTTC.

This clone showed up just a few times. The CDR3 loop is CASSPWAGEQETQYF. For the CDR3, the DNA is TGTGCCAGTAGTCCTTGGGCGGGGGAACAAGAGACCCAGTACTTC. V is TRBV19 and J is TRBJ2-5; 7 positions agree with TRBD2. Germline CDR1 LNHDA, CDR2 SQIVND (reference sequence). The CDR3 totals 15 residues. The junction had 8 bases not matched to a gene; V was cut back by 5 bases and J by 2 bases.